A single T cell receptor (beta chain) is shown here with its context. Its antigen remains unidentified. With 60 Vbeta and 13 Jbeta primers, the PCR was carried out. Original processing methods: Around 76 million unique TCR beta chains, 9 million to 12 million shared, were counted in a later analysis. Sequenced by immunoSEQ multiplex PCR; TCRdb stores in-frame clones only, minus some. V and J calls and clone size follow that table, whereas D and trimming were derived from the DNA. The sample records 150,000 to 200,000 clones, 75% to 85% being singletons. The donors comprised healthy bone marrow donors. The source of the sample is a study of cytomegalovirus exposure and HLA in healthy donors. General study results and limits: When the data were analyzed later, several of the most significant clusters appeared to be linked to common viral pathogens. TCR beta V- and J-gene trimming, according to a later analysis, was linked to a missense DCLRE1C variant.

The germline V gene has CDR1 KGHSH and CDR2 LQKENI. The CDR3 spans 15 residues. V shed 6 bases and J shed 7 bases, with 21 bases lying between them. Sequencing was done on a sample of PBMCs. This chain uses TRBV18 with TRBJ1-1; perhaps TRBD1 as D (5 bases). This clonotype was sampled from a woman aged 45-65 years in good health and CMV-seronegative. The CDR3 reads CASSGGRVARGEAFF. The CDR3 nucleotides are TGTGCCAGCTCCGGGGGTAGAGTCGCTCGAGGTGAAGCTTTCTTT.